The clone carrying this T cell receptor (beta chain) was counted a few times. Cohorts were based on clinical histories the participants reported. This sample is part of a study of blood T cell repertoires in COVID-19. Measured with immunoSEQ multiplex PCR; TCRdb has only the in-frame clones, and not every one. Of around 310,000 clones detected, roughly 86% appear once; the ten largest clones hold roughly a tenth. This CDR3 comprises 14 residues. The V end was cut by 1 base, the J end by 3 bases, with 9 bases between. Germline CDR1 reads LGHDT; CDR2 reads YNNKEL (reference sequence). The rearrangement joins TRBV3-1 (or the pseudogene TRBV3-2) to TRBJ1-2; D possibly corresponds to TRBD1 (5 bases). Sequenced: PBMCs or T cells enriched from blood (not recorded which). This receptor was taken from a woman aged 25 to 39 who had recovered from COVID-19. CDR3 DNA sequence: TGTGCCAGCAGCCAAGGTTCGACAGACTATGGCTACACCTTC. Its protein product is CASSQGSTDYGYTF.